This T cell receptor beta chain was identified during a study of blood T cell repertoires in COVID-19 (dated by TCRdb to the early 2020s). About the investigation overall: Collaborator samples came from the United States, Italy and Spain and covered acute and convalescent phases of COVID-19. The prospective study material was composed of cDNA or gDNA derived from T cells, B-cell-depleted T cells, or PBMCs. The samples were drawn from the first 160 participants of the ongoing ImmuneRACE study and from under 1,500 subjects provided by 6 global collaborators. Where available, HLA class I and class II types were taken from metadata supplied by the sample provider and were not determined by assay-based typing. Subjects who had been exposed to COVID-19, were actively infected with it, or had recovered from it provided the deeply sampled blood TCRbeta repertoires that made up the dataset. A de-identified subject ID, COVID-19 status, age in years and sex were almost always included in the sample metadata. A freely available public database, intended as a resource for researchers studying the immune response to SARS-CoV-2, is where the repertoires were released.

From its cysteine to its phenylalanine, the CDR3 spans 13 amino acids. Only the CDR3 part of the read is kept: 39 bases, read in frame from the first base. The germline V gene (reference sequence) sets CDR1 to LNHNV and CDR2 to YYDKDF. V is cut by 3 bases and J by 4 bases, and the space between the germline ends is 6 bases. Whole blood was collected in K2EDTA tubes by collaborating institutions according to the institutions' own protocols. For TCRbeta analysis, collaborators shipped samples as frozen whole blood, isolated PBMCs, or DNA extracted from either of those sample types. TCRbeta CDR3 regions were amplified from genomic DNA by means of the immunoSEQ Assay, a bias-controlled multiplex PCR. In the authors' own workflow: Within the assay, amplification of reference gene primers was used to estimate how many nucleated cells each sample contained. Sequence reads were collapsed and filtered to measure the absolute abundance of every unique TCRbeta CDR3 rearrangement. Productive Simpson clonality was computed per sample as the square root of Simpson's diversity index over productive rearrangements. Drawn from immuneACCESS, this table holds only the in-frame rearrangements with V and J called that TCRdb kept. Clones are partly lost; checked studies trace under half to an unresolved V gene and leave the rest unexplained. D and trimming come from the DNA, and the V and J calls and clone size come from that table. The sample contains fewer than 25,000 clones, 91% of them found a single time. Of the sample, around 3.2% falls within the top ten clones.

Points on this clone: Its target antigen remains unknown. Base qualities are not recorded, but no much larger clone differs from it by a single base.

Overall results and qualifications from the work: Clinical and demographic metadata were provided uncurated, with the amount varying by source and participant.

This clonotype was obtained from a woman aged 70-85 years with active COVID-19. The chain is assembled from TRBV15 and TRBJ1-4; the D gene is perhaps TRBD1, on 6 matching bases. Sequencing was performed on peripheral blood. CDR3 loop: CATSRDSNEKLFF. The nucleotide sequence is TGTGCCACCAGCAGGGACAGTAATGAAAAACTGTTTTTT.